The 24 T cell receptor beta chains in this list originate from one sample, sequenced in a study of blood T cell repertoires in COVID-19 (dated by TCRdb to 2019 to 2021). The method behind the library was the immunoSEQ multiplex PCR assay. The table was pulled from immuneACCESS by TCRdb, which kept in-frame rearrangements only. Such tables lose some clones; where checked, under half of the loss comes from unresolved V genes, and the rest has no known cause. For this sample the table gives about 400,000 clones, of which approximately 85% were detected only once. The top ten constitute approximately 2% of the sample. The sequencing sample was made of PBMCs or T cells enriched from blood (not recorded which). The receptors shown here come from a middle-aged woman with acute COVID-19.

This clone was observed once. The chain links TRBV7-9 to TRBJ2-2, with 9 bases matching TRBD1. Losses at the gene ends were 5 bases for V and 2 bases for J; bases not matched to a gene: 9. In germline, CDR1 is SEHNR, CDR2 FQNEAQ (reference sequence). This CDR3 is 17 amino acids long. The CDR3 DNA sequence: TGTGCCAGCAGCCAAGGACAGGGGAACTATAACACCGGGGAGCTGTTTTTT. This codes for CASSQGQGNYNTGELFF.

The chain joins TRBV5-1 to TRBJ1-4; D possibly corresponds to TRBD1 (6 bases). V lost 5 bases and J lost 4, with 15 bases in between. Looked up from germline, CDR1 is SGHRS and CDR2 is YFSETQ. This CDR3 comprises 15 residues. The CDR3 DNA follows: TGCGCCAGCAGGCCTCAACAGGGCCTTAATGAAAAACTGTTTTTT. It specifies CASRPQQGLNEKLFF.

This chain joins TRBV5-6 and TRBJ1-2; D unresolved. Trimming stripped 4 bases from V and 6 bases from J, with 10 bases between. The germline gives CDR1 SGHDT, CDR2 YYEEEE. There are 12 residues in the CDR3. In DNA, the CDR3 is TGTGCCAGCAGCACGCTAACGAATGGCTACACCTTC. Protein product: CASSTLTNGYTF.

The rearrangement joins TRBV7-9 to TRBJ2-1, with unresolved D. The CDR3 runs to 13 residues. Trimming stripped 5 bases from V and 8 bases from J, with 13 bases between. CDR1 is SEHNR and CDR2 is FQNEAQ in the germline V gene (reference sequence). DNA for the CDR3: TGTGCCAGCAGCCCTACCACGACACATGAGCAGTTCTTC. Its protein product is CASSPTTTHEQFF.

This chain joins TRBV10-1 and TRBJ1-5; 7 positions agree with TRBD1. The germline gives CDR1 WNHNN, CDR2 SYGVQD (reference sequence). The CDR3 covers 14 residues. The J segment lost 2 bases and the V segment lost 8 bases, leaving 6 bases of the junction unmatched. The DNA of the CDR3 is TGCGCCAGCCGAAACGACAGGGGCAATCAGCCCCAGCATTTT. Its translation is CASRNDRGNQPQHF.

With regard to this clone: Other DNA variants within this sample encode the same CDR3. CDR3 loop: CASSQGLAGKETQYF. DNA for the CDR3: TGCGCCAGCAGCCAAGGACTAGCGGGAAAAGAGACCCAGTACTTC. This chain connects TRBV4-1 to TRBJ2-5; 11 bases are a match to TRBD2. The CDR3 has 15 amino acids. V dropped 1 base and J dropped 3; count of bases not matched to a gene: 1. Germline CDR1 is MGHRA and CDR2 is YSYEKL.

V usage is TRBV5-6 and J usage is TRBJ2-5; D is possibly TRBD2 (6 bases). The germline gives CDR1 SGHDT, CDR2 YYEEEE. V lost 3 bases, J lost 2 bases, and 8 bases lay in between. This CDR3 region has 13 residues. CDR3 coding DNA: TGTGCCAGCAGCTCCCGGGAGCAAGAGACCCAGTACTTC. Protein sequence: CASSSREQETQYF.

CDR3 sequence: CASSHWGEGNEKLFF. In nucleotides, the CDR3 is TGTGCCAGCAGCCACTGGGGGGAGGGTAATGAAAAACTGTTTTTT. The chain links TRBV3-1 (or the pseudogene TRBV3-2) to TRBJ1-4, with D perhaps TRBD1 (5 bases). The V gene's germline CDR1 is LGHDT and CDR2 YNNKEL (reference sequence). The V gene lost 3 bases and the J gene lost 4 bases, with 12 bases spanning the gap. This CDR3 is 15 amino acids long.

The chain has TRBV25-1 and TRBJ2-7; no clear D. The CDR3 runs to 12 residues. Germline V CDR1 and CDR2: MGHDK, SYGVNS. Trimming shortened V by 4 bases and J by 3 bases, and 7 bases separated the two germline ends. DNA of the CDR3: TGTGCCAGCAGTGCCTACGGCTACGAGCAGTACTTC. Amino acid sequence: CASSAYGYEQYF.

The chain carries TRBV27 and TRBJ1-4; 8 bases match TRBD1. V was pared by 2 bases and J by 8 bases, with 7 bases of the junction left unmatched. There are 15 residues in the CDR3. Per the germline V gene, CDR1 is MNHEY and CDR2 is SMNVEV (reference sequence). In DNA form, the CDR3 reads TGTGCCAGCAGTTTACAGGGGGCTCAAGAGGAAAAACTGTTTTTT. The encoded protein is CASSLQGAQEEKLFF.

V usage is TRBV6-1 and J usage is TRBJ1-5, with no clear D. Germline-derived CDR1 and CDR2 are MNHNS and SASEGT. The CDR3 is 15 amino acids. The V end lost 3 bases, the J end lost 4 bases, and 13 bases lay between the germline ends. The CDR3 DNA sequence: TGTGCCAGCAGTGAGATTTGGGGAGCTAATCAGCCCCAGCATTTT. It encodes CASSEIWGANQPQHF.

The chain joins TRBV15 to TRBJ1-1, with 8 bases that match TRBD1. CDR3 size: 15 residues. The germline V gene has CDR1 LNHNV and CDR2 YYDKDF (reference sequence). V trimming: 1 base; J trimming: 7 bases; junction bases outside the gene matches: 8. The CDR3 loop reads CATSRAMQGAVEAFF. In nucleotides, the CDR3 is TGTGCCACCAGCAGAGCGATGCAGGGGGCAGTTGAAGCTTTCTTT.

This chain connects TRBV18 to TRBJ2-2, with TRBD1 identical over 9 bases. Trimming at V came to 3 bases and at J to 5 bases, leaving 13 bases not matched to a gene. The germline V gene has CDR1 KGHSH and CDR2 LQKENI. The CDR3 extends over 18 amino acids. CDR3 amino acids: CASSPLLAGTGNTGELFF. The DNA for the CDR3 is TGTGCCAGCTCACCTCTCCTCGCCGGGACAGGGAATACCGGGGAGCTGTTTTTT.

J is TRBJ2-7 and V is TRBV11-2; D perhaps matches TRBD2 (6 bases). Germline lookup yields CDR1 SGHAT and CDR2 FQNNGV. The V gene lost 1 base and the J gene lost 3 bases, with 10 bases spanning the gap. CDR3 length equals 14 residues. The DNA of the CDR3 is TGTGCCAGCAGCTTAGTGCTAGCGAACTACGAGCAGTACTTC. This gives the protein CASSLVLANYEQYF.

The CDR3 loop is CASSLQGAGYGYTF. The CDR3 DNA is TGTGCCAGCAGTTTACAGGGGGCCGGCTATGGCTACACCTTC. This rearrangement joins TRBV27 to TRBJ1-2; 8 bases map to TRBD1. Trimming cost V 2 bases and J 4 bases; bases outside gene matches: 3. The CDR3 is 14 residues long. CDR1 MNHEY and CDR2 SMNVEV come from the germline V gene (reference sequence).

The CDR3 DNA sequence: TGTGCCAGCAGTCCACCCCGGGACAGGGGTCGTTCTAATGAAAAACTGTTTTTT. Encoded protein: CASSPPRDRGRSNEKLFF. The chain links TRBV27 to TRBJ1-4, with 10 bases matching TRBD1. V was clipped by 5 bases and J by 3 bases; unmatched bases: 12. The germline CDR1 and CDR2 sequences are MNHEY and SMNVEV (reference sequence). This CDR3 spans 18 amino acids.

The V and J genes are TRBV30 and TRBJ1-5; 9 bases are a match to TRBD1. The CDR3 is made up of 13 amino acids. The germline V gene has CDR1 GTSNPN and CDR2 SVGIG (reference sequence). Trimming cost V 5 bases and J 7 bases; bases outside gene matches: 6. This CDR3 is CAWGLQGAQPQHF. The DNA of the CDR3 is TGTGCCTGGGGGCTACAGGGGGCACAGCCCCAGCATTTT. Variable domain in full (rest from reference TRBV30 and TRBJ1-5): SQTIHQWPATLVQPVGSPLSLECTVEGTSNPNLYWYRQAAGRGLQLLFYSVGIGQISSEVPQNLSASRPQDRQFILSSKKLLLSDSGFYLCAWGLQGAQPQHFGDGTRLSIL.

The rearrangement links TRBV28 to TRBJ1-5; the match to TRBD1 covers 7 bases. The CDR3 sequence is 11 residues long. The germline V gene has CDR1 MDHEN and CDR2 SYDVKM. Trimming at V came to 5 bases and at J to 11 bases, leaving 3 bases not matched to a gene. The CDR3 coding sequence is TGTGCCAGCAGTCCAGGACAGGCCCAGCATTTT. This sequence encodes CASSPGQAQHF.

V and J are TRBV19 and TRBJ1-5, with 7 bases lining up with TRBD1. Looked up from germline, CDR1 is LNHDA and CDR2 is SQIVND (reference sequence). Trimming removed 4 bases from V and 6 bases from J; junction bases left unmatched: 6. CDR3 size: 14 residues. As DNA, the CDR3 is TGTGCCAGTAGTAGCGGGACAGTTTTTCAGCCCCAGCATTTT. This translates into CASSSGTVFQPQHF.

This clone was observed a single time. V usage is TRBV29-1 and J usage is TRBJ1-2; a possible D gene is TRBD1 (5 bases). Germline-derived CDR1 and CDR2 are SQVTM and ANQGSEA. With 3 bases removed from V and 6 bases from J, the gap between germline ends came to 14 bases. The CDR3 is 13 amino acids. Here the CDR3 DNA reads TGCAGCGTTGATCCGGGGGGTGCTGATGGCTACACCTTC. It yields the protein CSVDPGGADGYTF.

This clone was counted once. The chain has TRBV25-1 and TRBJ1-1; TRBD1 might be the D (5 bases). The CDR3 consists of 10 residues. The germline V gene encodes CDR1 MGHDK and CDR2 SYGVNS. V lost 10 bases and J lost 5, with 8 bases in between. The CDR3 DNA follows: TGTGCCACCAAGGGGACTGAAGCTTTCTTT. This translates into CATKGTEAFF. The full variable domain, completed using reference TRBV25-1 and TRBJ1-1, is EADIYQTPRYLVIGTGKKITLECSQTMGHDKMYWYQQDPGMELHLIHYSYGVNSTEKGDLSSESTVSRIRTEHFPLTLESARPSHTSQYLCATKGTEAFFGQGTRLTVV.

Regarding this clone: Other DNA sequences from this sample encode an identical CDR3 as well. The chain employs TRBV6-5 and TRBJ2-7; D perhaps matches TRBD2 (5 bases). Germline CDR1 reads MNHEY; CDR2 reads SVGAGI. V was pared by 4 bases and J by 1 base, with 8 bases between. The CDR3 has 13 residues. CDR3 sequence reads: CASSFGVSYEQYF. CDR3 DNA sequence: TGTGCCAGCAGTTTCGGGGTATCCTACGAGCAGTACTTC.

The rearrangement links TRBV4-1 to TRBJ1-6; TRBD1 is a possible D gene (5 bases). V lost 4 bases to trimming and J lost 0 bases, with 16 bases between them. The germline V gene encodes CDR1 MGHRA and CDR2 YSYEKL. The CDR3 length is 18 residues. The CDR3 bases are TGCGCCAGCAGCCCGGGACTTAACCGCGGCTCCTATAATTCACCCCTCCACTTT. Its translation is CASSPGLNRGSYNSPLHF.

The chain links TRBV7-6 to TRBJ2-7, with TRBD2 matching over 7 bases. Per the germline V gene, CDR1 is SGHVS and CDR2 is FNYEAQ. The CDR3 runs 17 residues. J was trimmed by 5 bases and V by 0 bases; bases with no gene match: 13. This CDR3 is CASSLAGWEGTKNEQYF. The CDR3 nucleotides read TGTGCCAGCAGCTTAGCCGGTTGGGAGGGAACAAAAAACGAGCAGTACTTC.